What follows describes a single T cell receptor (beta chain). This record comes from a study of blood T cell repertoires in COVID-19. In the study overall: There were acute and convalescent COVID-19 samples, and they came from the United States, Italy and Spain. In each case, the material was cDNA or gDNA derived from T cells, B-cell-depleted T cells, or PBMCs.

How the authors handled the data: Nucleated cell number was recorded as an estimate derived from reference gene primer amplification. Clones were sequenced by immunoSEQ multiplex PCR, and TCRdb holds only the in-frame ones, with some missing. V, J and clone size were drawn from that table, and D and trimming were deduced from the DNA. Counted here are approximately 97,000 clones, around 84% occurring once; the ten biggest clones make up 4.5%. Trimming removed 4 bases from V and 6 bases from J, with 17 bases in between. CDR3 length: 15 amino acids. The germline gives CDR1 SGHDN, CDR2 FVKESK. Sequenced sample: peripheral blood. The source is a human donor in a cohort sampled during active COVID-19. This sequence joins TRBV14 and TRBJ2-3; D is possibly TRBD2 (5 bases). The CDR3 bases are TGTGCCAGCAGCCTAAGGCGGGTTATGGTGGATACGCAGTATTTT. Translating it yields CASSLRRVMVDTQYF. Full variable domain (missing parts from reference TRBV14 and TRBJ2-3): EAGVTQFPSHSVIEKGQTVTLRCDPISGHDNLYWYRRVMGKEIKFLLHFVKESKQDESGMPNNRFLAERTGGTYSTLKVQPAELEDSGVYFCASSLRRVMVDTQYFGPGTRLTVL.